This T cell receptor beta chain was identified in a study of CD8 T cells in Susac syndrome. Study-wide results and limits: The CD4+ T cell repertoires in Susac syndrome were not clonally expanded.

Random hexamers served to reverse transcribe roughly 0.45 to 1 ug RNA. Amplification of TCR beta CDR3 by immunoSEQ multiplex PCR spanned 54 Vbeta and 13 Jbeta. Each CDR3 protein is one row after TCRdb ran MiXCR on the immunoSEQ multiplex PCR reads. The data show some 160,000 distinct CDR3 sequences, roughly 94% seen once. A note on this clonotype: Its cognate antigen is unknown.

The receptor was isolated from a human donor with Susac syndrome. The source material was CD4+ T cells from PBMCs.

CDR3 DNA sequence: TGCAGTGCTAGAGGGAGCCCCGATCGACGAGAGACCCAGTACTTC. Amino acid sequence: CSARGSPDRRETQYF. V gene TRBV20-1 combines with J gene TRBJ2-5, with D unclear. In germline, CDR1 is DFQATT, CDR2 SNEGSKA (reference sequence). The CDR3 totals 15 residues. Trimming took 1 base from V and 4 from J, leaving 16 bases between them.